The subject of this entry is one T cell receptor beta chain. As yet, its antigen is unknown. In the same sample, other DNA sequences code for this CDR3. The method was immunoSEQ multiplex PCR; TCRdb's version includes in-frame clones alone and lacks a portion of them. Among 150,000 to 200,000 clones, about 89% were seen once, and the ten largest hold around 3%. These data originate in a study of cytomegalovirus exposure and HLA in healthy donors. Study-wide results and limits: Accounts indicate the classifier identified cytomegalovirus status with strong specificity and sensitivity.

The CDR3 runs to 15 residues. CDR1 is MNHNS and CDR2 is SASEGT in the germline V gene. Trimming cost V 2 bases and J 4 bases; bases outside gene matches: 1. This chain links TRBV6-1 with TRBJ2-1; TRBD2 matches at 11 bases. This receptor was taken from a young woman in good health and CMV-seropositive. Sequenced input: PBMCs. Here the CDR3 reads CASSELAGGYNEQFF. The CDR3 DNA reads TGTGCCAGCAGTGAATTAGCGGGGGGGTACAATGAGCAGTTCTTC.